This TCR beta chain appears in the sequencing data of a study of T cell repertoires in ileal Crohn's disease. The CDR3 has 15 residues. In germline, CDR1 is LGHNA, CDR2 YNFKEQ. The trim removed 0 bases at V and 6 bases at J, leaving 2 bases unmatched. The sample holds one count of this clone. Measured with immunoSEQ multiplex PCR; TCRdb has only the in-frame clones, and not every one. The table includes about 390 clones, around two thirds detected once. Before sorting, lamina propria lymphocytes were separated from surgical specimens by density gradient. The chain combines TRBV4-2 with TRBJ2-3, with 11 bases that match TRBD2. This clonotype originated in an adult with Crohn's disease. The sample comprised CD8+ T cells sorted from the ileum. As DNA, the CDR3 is TGTGCCAGCAGCCAAGAAGCTAGCGGGGGGGATACGCAGTATTTT. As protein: CASSQEASGGDTQYF.